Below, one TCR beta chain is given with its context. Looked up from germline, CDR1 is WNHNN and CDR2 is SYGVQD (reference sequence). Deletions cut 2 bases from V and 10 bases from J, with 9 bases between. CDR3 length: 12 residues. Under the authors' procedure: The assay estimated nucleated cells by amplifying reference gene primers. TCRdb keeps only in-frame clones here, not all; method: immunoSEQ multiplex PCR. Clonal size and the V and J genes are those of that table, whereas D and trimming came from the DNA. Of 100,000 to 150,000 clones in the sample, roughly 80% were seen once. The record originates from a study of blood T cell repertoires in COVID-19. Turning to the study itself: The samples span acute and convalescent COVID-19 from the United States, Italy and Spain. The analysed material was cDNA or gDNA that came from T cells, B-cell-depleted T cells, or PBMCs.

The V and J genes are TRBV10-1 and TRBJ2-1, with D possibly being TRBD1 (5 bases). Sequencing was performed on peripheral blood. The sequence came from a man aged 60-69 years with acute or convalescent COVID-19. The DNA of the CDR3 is TGCGCCAGCAGTGAGAGTAACAGGGAGCAGTTCTTC. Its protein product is CASSESNREQFF.